The rows below give T cell receptor beta chains drawn from one sample of a study of T-cell memory formation after mild COVID-19. TCRdb called the 5' RACE reads again in MiXCR, with one record for every CDR3 protein. The repertoire includes 250,000 to 350,000 distinct CDR3 sequences, roughly a fifth of them detected once, and about 21% sits in the top ten. Sequencing was done on a sample of PBMCs or a T cell subset sorted from them (not recorded which). The source of these receptors is a man aged 18-30 years who had mild COVID-19 (a few samples of this study predate the infection). Cell type and time point are not known. The CDR3 runs from the conserved cysteine through the conserved F or W. D genes are given only for firm matches. Where a row states a size, it is once, few, many or the class of an expanded clone; other rows omit it.

abundance: few
v_gene: TRBV7-2
j_gene: TRBJ2-1
d_gene: TRBD2
CDR3aa: CASSRREEGVGEQFF
CDR3nt: TGTGCCAGCAGCCGCCGGGAGGAGGGAGTAGGTGAGCAGTTCTTC

abundance: NA
v_gene: TRBV10-1
j_gene: TRBJ2-1
d_gene: NA
CDR3aa: CASSELVTREQFF
CDR3nt: TGCGCCAGCAGTGAGTTAGTAACAAGGGAGCAGTTCTTC

abundance: NA
v_gene: TRBV18
j_gene: TRBJ1-1
d_gene: NA
CDR3aa: CASSLRTGAAEAFF
CDR3nt: TGTGCCAGCTCACTCCGGACGGGAGCCGCTGAAGCTTTCTTT

abundance: few
v_gene: TRBV11-2
j_gene: TRBJ2-3
d_gene: NA
CDR3aa: CASTYTGVADTQYF
CDR3nt: TGTGCCAGCACCTATACCGGGGTCGCAGATACGCAGTATTTT

abundance: many
v_gene: TRBV5-1
j_gene: TRBJ1-1
d_gene: NA
CDR3aa: CASSFGGSSMNTEAFF
CDR3nt: TGCGCCAGCAGCTTCGGGGGGTCGAGTATGAACACTGAAGCTTTCTTT

abundance: few
v_gene: TRBV6-5
j_gene: TRBJ1-2
d_gene: TRBD1
CDR3aa: CASSRDRDEYYGYTF
CDR3nt: TGTGCCAGCAGTAGGGACAGGGACGAATACTATGGCTACACCTTC

abundance: NA
v_gene: TRBV27
j_gene: TRBJ2-1
d_gene: NA
CDR3aa: CASSLGQARYNEQFF
CDR3nt: TGTGCCAGCAGTTTAGGGCAGGCGAGGTACAATGAGCAGTTCTTC

abundance: NA
v_gene: TRBV28
j_gene: TRBJ2-5
d_gene: TRBD2
CDR3aa: CASSLVQRGGSQYF
CDR3nt: TGTGCCAGCAGTTTAGTGCAGCGGGGAGGGTCCCAGTACTTC

abundance: NA
v_gene: TRBV18
j_gene: TRBJ1-2
d_gene: NA
CDR3aa: CASSLDHGANYGYTF
CDR3nt: TGTGCCAGCTCACTGGACCATGGGGCAAACTATGGCTACACCTTC

abundance: few
v_gene: TRBV7-9
j_gene: TRBJ2-7
d_gene: NA
CDR3aa: CASSFVGYGSQYF
CDR3nt: TGTGCCAGCAGCTTCGTCGGCTACGGAAGTCAGTACTTC